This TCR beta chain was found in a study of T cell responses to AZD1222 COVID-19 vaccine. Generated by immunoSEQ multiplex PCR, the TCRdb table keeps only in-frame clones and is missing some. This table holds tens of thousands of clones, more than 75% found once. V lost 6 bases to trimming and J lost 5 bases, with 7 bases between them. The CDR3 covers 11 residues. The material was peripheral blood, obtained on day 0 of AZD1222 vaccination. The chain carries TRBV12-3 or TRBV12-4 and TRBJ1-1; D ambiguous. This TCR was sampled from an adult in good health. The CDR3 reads CASRRVTEAFF. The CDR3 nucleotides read TGTGCCAGCAGAAGGGTGACTGAAGCTTTCTTT.